A selection of T cell receptor beta chains follows, all from one sample in a study of PD-1 blockade in classical Hodgkin lymphoma. The data were produced by immunoSEQ multiplex PCR, yet TCRdb's version contains in-frame clones alone and is incomplete. The data show around 65,000 clones, with around 88% seen just once and under 15% held by the top ten. The sequencing here drew on peripheral blood mononuclear cells (PBMCs), taken at baseline. These receptors all stem from a human donor with classical Hodgkin lymphoma. CDR3s include the opening cysteine and the closing phenylalanine or tryptophan. Each record gives: V gene, clone size, J gene, CDR3 protein. Clone size is not always given. Where it is, it says once, few, many or a class for expanded clones.

TRBV2	once	TRBJ2-1	CASKERGVFYNEQFF
TRBV10-2	.	TRBJ2-2	CASSESEAGERNTGELFF
TRBV6-5	once	TRBJ1-2	CASRRQGAGYTF
TRBV21-1	.	TRBJ1-3	CASTCQNSGNTIYF
TRBV6-6	.	TRBJ1-4	CASSRQGGSEKLFF
TRBV18	few	TRBJ1-4	CASSPLGTHEKLFF
TRBV19	.	TRBJ1-4	CASSTMGISGEKLFF
TRBV4-3	.	TRBJ1-2	CASSQDVGAGRLVAYTF
TRBV28	.	TRBJ1-5	CASSSRTGAHF
TRBV2	once	TRBJ2-7	CASWGRRSYEQYF
TRBV27	.	TRBJ1-2	CASSRPLYYGYTF
TRBV6-4	.	TRBJ2-3	CASSGGAGGTDTQYF